The rows below give T cell receptor beta chains drawn from one sample of a study of human T cells and chemical hapten exposure. TCRdb reprocessed the RACE reads with MiXCR, giving one entry per CDR3 protein. The table has 79,000 or so distinct CDR3 sequences, around 30% seen once. The sample here was whole blood, taken in connection with sensitization to the hapten diphenylcyclopropenone (DPC). Receptors originate from a middle-aged man with alopecia areata. Some clones in this sample may be carry-over from other donors' samples. The CDR3 runs from the conserved cysteine through the conserved F or W. D genes are given only for firm matches. Clone size is given for some rows only: seen once, a few or many times, or a class if the clone is expanded.

>.|TRBV10-3|TRBJ2-7|TRBD2
CAISGGTSGSYEQYF
TGTGCCATCAGTGGCGGTACTAGCGGCTCCTACGAGCAGTACTTC
>.|TRBV20-1|TRBJ2-7|.
CSASFPTSFYEQYF
TGCAGTGCTAGTTTCCCTACTAGCTTCTACGAGCAGTACTTC
>.|TRBV28|TRBJ1-5|.
CASKSSYSNQPQHF
TGTGCCAGCAAAAGCTCATATAGCAATCAGCCCCAGCATTTT
>few|TRBV28|TRBJ1-3|.
CASSLILGAGNTIYF
TGTGCCAGCAGTTTAATTTTGGGGGCTGGAAACACCATATATTTT
>few|TRBV6-2/TRBV6-3|TRBJ2-2|.
CASNLARTGELFF
TGTGCCAGCAACCTAGCGAGGACCGGGGAGCTGTTTTTT
>.|TRBV27|TRBJ1-3|.
CASSLQAPPGNTIYF
TGTGCCAGCAGTCTCCAGGCTCCACCTGGAAACACCATATATTTT
>few|TRBV7-3|TRBJ2-1|.
CASSLAPNTYNEQFF
TGTGCCAGCAGCTTAGCGCCCAATACCTACAATGAGCAGTTCTTC
>few|TRBV7-8|TRBJ1-5|.
CASSSIVTVDSNQPQHF
TGTGCCAGCAGCTCTATAGTGACGGTAGATAGCAATCAGCCCCAGCATTTT
>.|TRBV4-1|TRBJ2-1|TRBD2
CASSQGWREVHNEQFF
TGCGCCAGCAGCCAAGGCTGGCGGGAGGTCCACAATGAGCAGTTCTTC
>.|TRBV12-3/TRBV12-4|TRBJ2-1|TRBD2
CASSLRRDYSYNEQFF
TGTGCCAGCAGTTTGAGGAGGGACTACTCCTACAATGAGCAGTTCTTC
>.|TRBV28|TRBJ1-5|.
CAARERGQPQHF
TGTGCCGCCAGGGAAAGGGGTCAGCCCCAGCATTTT
>.|TRBV20-1|TRBJ2-3|TRBD2
CSATGLAVDTQYF
TGCAGTGCCACGGGACTAGCAGTAGATACGCAGTATTTT
>few|TRBV28|TRBJ1-2|.
CASSPPQGNYGYTF
TGTGCCAGCAGCCCTCCCCAGGGGAACTATGGCTACACCTTC
>few|TRBV7-9|TRBJ2-7|.
CASSLVGLEQYF
TGTGCCAGCAGCTTAGTTGGCCTCGAGCAGTACTTC
>.|TRBV7-2|TRBJ1-3|.
CASSLGGGAGNTIYF
TGTGCCAGCAGCTTAGGAGGCGGAGCTGGAAACACCATATATTTT
>.|TRBV7-6|TRBJ2-1|TRBD1
CASSPPRGQGHNEQFF
TGTGCCAGCAGCCCCCCCCGGGGACAGGGGCACAATGAGCAGTTCTTC
>few|TRBV11-1|TRBJ2-3|TRBD1
CASSFQPTGAIDTQYF
TGTGCCAGCAGCTTCCAACCGACAGGGGCCATAGATACGCAGTATTTT
>.|TRBV20-1|TRBJ1-5|.
CSARPLSNYQPQHF
TGCAGTGCTAGGCCTCTTAGCAACTATCAGCCCCAGCATTTT
>.|TRBV6-5|TRBJ2-2|TRBD2
CASSRPGLAGVINTGELFF
TGTGCCAGCAGTCGACCGGGACTAGCGGGAGTGATAAACACCGGGGAGCTGTTTTTT
>few|TRBV10-3|TRBJ2-7|TRBD1
CAISGTGAYEQYF
TGTGCCATCAGTGGGACAGGGGCCTACGAGCAGTACTTC
>.|TRBV6-5|TRBJ2-7|.
CASSYEGSYEQYF
TGTGCCAGCAGTTACGAGGGATCCTACGAGCAGTACTTC
>.|TRBV4-1|TRBJ2-1|TRBD2
CASSSQAGGKGNEQFF
TGCGCCAGCAGCTCTCAAGCGGGAGGAAAGGGCAATGAGCAGTTCTTC
>few|TRBV5-1|TRBJ2-5|.
CASTPSTGETQYF
TGCGCCAGCACCCCTTCTACAGGAGAGACCCAGTACTTC
>.|TRBV7-9|TRBJ1-4|.
CASGGTSGTNEKLFF
TGTGCCAGCGGTGGGACAAGTGGAACTAATGAAAAACTGTTTTTT
>once|TRBV14|TRBJ2-7|TRBD1
CASSPPGQTYGEQYF
TGTGCCAGCAGCCCGCCGGGACAGACATACGGCGAGCAGTACTTC
>.|TRBV7-9|TRBJ1-1|.
CASSFNRNTEAFF
TGTGCCAGCAGCTTCAACCGGAACACTGAAGCTTTCTTT
>few|TRBV28|TRBJ2-7|TRBD2
CASTAGTSGNEQYF
TGTGCCAGCACTGCCGGGACTAGCGGGAACGAGCAGTACTTC
>.|TRBV7-9|TRBJ1-5|.
CASSADGNQPQHF
TGTGCCAGCAGCGCAGACGGCAATCAGCCCCAGCATTTT
>.|TRBV12-3/TRBV12-4|TRBJ1-5|TRBD1
CASSLQGDSNQPQHF
TGTGCCAGCAGTTTACAGGGGGATAGCAATCAGCCCCAGCATTTT
>few|TRBV4-1|TRBJ2-5|TRBD2
CASSQDTPSEREGSWYQETQYF
TGCGCCAGCAGCCAAGATACCCCTTCGGAGCGGGAGGGCTCCTGGTACCAAGAGACCCAGTACTTC
>.|TRBV20-1|TRBJ1-5|.
CWQGSRNYSNQPQHF
TGCTGGCAAGGATCGCGAAACTATAGCAATCAGCCCCAGCATTTT
>.|TRBV4-3|TRBJ1-1|.
CASSQAGGWTEAFF
TGCGCCAGCAGCCAAGCTGGAGGGTGGACTGAAGCTTTCTTT